The present T cell receptor beta chain was sequenced within a study of blood T cell repertoires in COVID-19 (dated by TCRdb to the early 2020s). In the study overall: Collaborator samples came from the United States, Italy and Spain and covered acute and convalescent phases of COVID-19. The repertoires were made available in a free public database intended to serve as a resource for research on the immune response to SARS-CoV-2. The material from the prospective study consisted of cDNA or gDNA derived from T cells, B-cell-depleted T cells, or PBMCs. Sample metadata almost always included a de-identified subject ID, COVID-19 status, age in years and sex. Where HLA class I and class II types were available, the types were taken from metadata supplied by the sample provider, not from assay-based typing. Subjects who had been exposed to COVID-19, were actively infected with it, or had recovered from it provided the deeply sampled blood TCRbeta repertoires that made up the dataset. Samples were obtained from the ongoing ImmuneRACE study (first 160 participants) and from about 1,300 subjects provided by 6 global collaborators. Findings and caveats that apply to the study as a whole: The amount of clinical and demographic metadata varied by source and participant and was provided uncurated.

Participants in the prospective study were enrolled through a virtual design, were aged roughly 18 to 100 years, and lived in fewer than 30 United States geographic areas. In the prospective study, cohorts were assigned on the basis of participant-reported clinical history obtained from a screening survey and a study questionnaire. Exposed participants had been in contact, within 2 weeks of entering the study, with a person who had a PCR-confirmed or clinician-diagnosed case of COVID-19. Each participant in the prospective study had whole blood, serum and a nasopharyngeal or oropharyngeal swab collected by mobile phlebotomists. Prospective study participants could optionally give additional blood draws and questionnaires over an approximately two-month period. Blood samples from the prospective study were shipped frozen or at room temperature prior to DNA extraction. This clone came up a few times. The clone's antigen remains unknown. Base qualities were left out, and no much larger clone turns up one base away.

Germline trimming amounts to 0 bases on V and 5 bases on J, with 9 as the count of junction bases outside the gene matches. For CDR1 and CDR2, the germline V gene lists MGHRA and YSYEKL. Including the terminal cysteine and phenylalanine, the CDR3 comprises 17 residues. Only CDR3 DNA remains: 51 bases, in frame from the first base. The immunoSEQ Assay, a bias-controlled multiplex PCR, was used to amplify TCRbeta CDR3 regions from genomic DNA. Per the authors' processing: Within the assay, amplification of reference gene primers was used to estimate how many nucleated cells each sample contained. To quantify the absolute abundance of each unique TCRbeta CDR3 rearrangement, sequence reads were collapsed and filtered. For each sample, productive Simpson clonality was calculated as the square root of Simpson's diversity index over productive rearrangements. TCRdb stores this immuneACCESS table with in-frame sequences only. Part of the clones is absent; in the studies checked, under half of the shortfall reflects unresolved V genes, and no reason is known for the rest. From that table come the V and J calls and clone size; the DNA was used to work out D and trimming. Here the sample has 350,000 or so clones; about nine tenths occur a single time. The ten largest clones capture 1% of the sample.

This chain joins TRBV4-1 to TRBJ2-7, and 11 junction bases match TRBD2. Material for sequencing was PBMCs or T cells enriched from blood (not recorded which). This TCR derives from a woman aged 25 to 39 who had been exposed to COVID-19. CDR3 region: CASSQDSASGRYNEQYF. The bases read TGCGCCAGCAGCCAAGATTCGGCTAGCGGGAGGTACAACGAGCAGTACTTC.